The text below deals with one TCR beta chain. Its cognate antigen is unknown. The time point is: week 23, last vaccination. All doses held 300 ug of mutant IDH1 20-mer peptide, with topical imiquimod. The V and J ends lost 7 bases and 7 bases, in that order; junction bases with no gene match: 15. This CDR3 region has 15 residues. In germline, CDR1 is MNHNS, CDR2 SASEGT. The table came from immunoSEQ multiplex PCR; TCRdb's copy has only in-frame clones and leaves some out. The table records 35,000 to 45,000 clones, around 76% of them present only once. This sample was taken from a study of a mutant IDH1 vaccine in newly diagnosed glioma. Regarding the study as a whole: Apparently, pseudoprogression bore no relation to changes among the top peripheral T cell clonotypes.

The sequence was obtained from a woman in her thirties or forties with glioma. Some clones in this sample may be carry-over from other donors' samples. The rearrangement joins TRBV6-1 to TRBJ1-2, with 7 bases identical to TRBD1. The source was PBMCs, collected from a glioma patient whose treatment included an IDH1 peptide vaccine. For the CDR3, the DNA is TGTGCCAGCACCGTTGAGCCCGGACAGGCAAGTGGCTACACCTTC. This gives the protein CASTVEPGQASGYTF.